Described below is a single T cell receptor (beta chain) sequence and its context. What it binds is not known. Researchers reported that TCR beta cDNA libraries carried unique molecular identifiers. Each CDR3 protein is one row after TCRdb ran MiXCR on the PCR reads. The sample has roughly 700,000 distinct CDR3 sequences; 25% to 30% are singletons. This record comes from a study of post-analysis software for immune sequencing data. General study findings and limits: Controls had lower frequencies than patients of roughly five TRBV segments, which included TRBV5-6, TRBV5-1 and TRBV20-1.

CDR1 and CDR2 from the germline V gene are MNHEY and SVGEGT. The CDR3 extends over 11 amino acids. Sequencing was carried out using blood. The rearrangement joins TRBV6-2 or TRBV6-3 to TRBJ2-5; D gene unclear. Judging by the DNA end, TRBJ2-7 fits better; the J call may be wrong. This TCR was sampled from a girl under 18 with multiple sclerosis. CDR3 in DNA: TGTGCCAGCAGTCAAGTCCGCGAGCAGTACTTC. It translates to CASSQVREQYF.